This TCR beta chain is drawn from a study of blood T cell repertoires in COVID-19. Study at large: There were acute and convalescent COVID-19 samples, and they came from the United States, Italy and Spain.

This CDR3 comprises 22 residues. Germline V lookup: CDR1 SGHRS, CDR2 YFSETQ. With 3 bases removed from V and 7 bases from J, the gap between germline ends came to 38 bases. This table comes from immunoSEQ multiplex PCR, and its TCRdb copy is limited to in-frame clones, with some not included. The data show under 300,000 clones, with 75% to 90% seen just once and around 1.7% held by the top ten. The TCR sequence derives from a woman in her thirties or forties who had recovered from COVID-19. Sequencing was done on a sample of PBMCs or T cells enriched from blood (not recorded which). This rearrangement joins TRBV5-1 to TRBJ2-1, with a possible D match to TRBD2 (6 bases). CDR3 in DNA: TGCGCCAGCAGCTCGGACCCGGTGGTCACGCCTAGCGCCTTGGGTAGGTGGAATGAGCAGTTCTTC. This sequence encodes CASSSDPVVTPSALGRWNEQFF.